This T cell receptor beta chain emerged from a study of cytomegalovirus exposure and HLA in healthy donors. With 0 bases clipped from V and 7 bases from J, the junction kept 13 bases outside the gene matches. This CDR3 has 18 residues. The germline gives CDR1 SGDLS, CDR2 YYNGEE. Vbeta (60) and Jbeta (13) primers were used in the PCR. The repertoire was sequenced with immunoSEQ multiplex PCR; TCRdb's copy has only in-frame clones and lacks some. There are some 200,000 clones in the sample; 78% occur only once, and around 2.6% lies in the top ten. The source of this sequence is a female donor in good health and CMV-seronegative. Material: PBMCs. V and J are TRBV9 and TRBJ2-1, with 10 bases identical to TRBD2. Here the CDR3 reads CASSVGDWSGGAGNEQFF. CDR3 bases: TGTGCCAGCAGCGTAGGGGACTGGAGCGGGGGGGCCGGGAATGAGCAGTTCTTC.